The entry below describes one T cell receptor (beta chain). This sample is part of a study of T cells in Graves' hyperthyroidism and ophthalmopathy. The investigators amplified TCR beta CDR3 regions from RNA transcripts. HTBI primers were employed in a first-round RT-PCR of the TCR CDR3. Each CDR3 protein gets one entry after TCRdb re-called the multiplex PCR reads with MiXCR. The sample shows 500,000 to 750,000 distinct CDR3 sequences, more than 45% of them seen only once. Lactation, pregnancy, other autoimmune disease or uncontrolled infection excluded patients. This CDR3 comprises 16 residues. The V gene end was trimmed by 0 bases and the J gene end by 4 bases; junction bases not matched to a gene: 3. CDR1 and CDR2 from the germline V gene are SGDLS and YYNGEE.

The chain combines TRBV9 with TRBJ2-2; 10 nucleotides match TRBD2. This clonotype was sampled from a woman aged 18 to 35 with Graves' hyperthyroidism. The sequenced sample was peripheral blood or thyroid tissue (not recorded which). The CDR3 region is CASSVDSGRATGELFF. CDR3 coding DNA: TGTGCCAGCAGCGTAGACAGCGGGAGGGCCACCGGGGAGCTGTTTTTT. Combining the CDR3 with reference TRBV9 and TRBJ2-2 gives the whole variable domain DSGVTQTPKHLITATGQRVTLRCSPRSGDLSVYWYQQSLDQGLQFLIQYYNGEERAKGNILERFSAQQFPDLHSELNLSSLELGDSALYFCASSVDSGRATGELFFGEGSRLTVL.